Shown below are 10 T cell receptor beta chains from a single sample sequenced in a study of T cell responses to AZD1222 COVID-19 vaccine. The method was immunoSEQ multiplex PCR; TCRdb's version includes in-frame clones alone and lacks a portion of them. The repertoire includes 80,000 to 95,000 clones, about nine tenths of them detected once, and roughly 5% sits in the top ten. Here the sequenced sample was peripheral blood, taken 28 days after the second AZD1222 dose. These receptor sequences come from an adult who received the AZD1222 COVID-19 vaccine.

V and J are TRBV6-2 or TRBV6-3 and TRBJ2-5; TRBD2 matches 11 bases. Per the germline V gene, CDR1 is MNHEY and CDR2 is SVGEGT. The junction had 12 bases not matched to a gene; V was cut back by 2 bases and J by 4 bases. The CDR3 loop spans 18 amino acids. The CDR3 protein is CASSYGLAGGQGRETQYF. For the CDR3, the DNA is TGTGCCAGCAGTTACGGTCTAGCGGGGGGCCAAGGACGAGAGACCCAGTACTTC.

This clone was seen more than once but under ten times. The chain employs TRBV9 and TRBJ1-4, with TRBD1 as a possible D gene (6 bases). Germline values: CDR1 SGDLS, CDR2 YYNGEE. Trimming left V 4 bases short and J 7 bases short, with 17 bases between. The CDR3 extends over 15 amino acids. CDR3 loop: CASSIQGGKGEKLFF. The CDR3 DNA is TGTGCCAGCAGCATACAAGGGGGGAAGGGTGAAAAACTGTTTTTT.

The V gene is TRBV11-2, the J gene TRBJ2-3; D is possibly TRBD2 (5 bases). Germline assignment: CDR1 SGHAT and CDR2 FQNNGV. This CDR3 region has 15 residues. The V end was cut by 5 bases, the J end by 2 bases, with 14 bases between. CDR3 loop: CASSRGRGNTDTQYF. Written as DNA, the CDR3 is TGTGCCAGCAGCCGTGGCCGGGGAAACACAGATACGCAGTATTTT.

The chain joins TRBV11-2 to TRBJ2-3, with D maybe TRBD1 (6 bases). Germline V gene data show CDR1 as SGHAT and CDR2 as FQNNGV. V was shortened by 2 bases and J by 7 bases, with 13 bases between the two germline ends. CDR3 length: 14 residues. CDR3 coding DNA: TGTGCCAGCAGCTTACCGGGACAATCATATACGCAGTATTTT. Encoded protein: CASSLPGQSYTQYF.

The chain links TRBV7-8 to TRBJ1-1; 10 bases are a match to TRBD1. CDR3 size: 15 residues. Germline V gene data show CDR1 as SGHVS and CDR2 as FQNEAQ. The ends lost 5 bases at V and 4 bases at J; junction bases unmatched: 7. The CDR3 here is CASSRSGQGITEAFF. The CDR3 bases are TGTGCCAGCAGCCGTTCGGGACAGGGGATCACTGAAGCTTTCTTT.

This clone has just a few counts. This chain links TRBV7-8 with TRBJ2-7, with 8 bases fitting TRBD1. The CDR3 has 14 amino acids. Germline V gene data show CDR1 as SGHVS and CDR2 as FQNEAQ. V was pared by 5 bases and J by 6 bases, with 9 bases of the junction left unmatched. In DNA, the CDR3 is TGTGCCAGCAGCCCCCGACAGGGGAAGGGCGAGCAGTACTTC. Its translation is CASSPRQGKGEQYF.

The J gene is TRBJ1-2, the V gene TRBV2; D is unclear. Germline CDR1 SNHLY, CDR2 FYNNEI. This CDR3 is 15 amino acids long. V was pared by 9 bases and J by 6 bases, with 23 bases between. In DNA form, the CDR3 reads TGTGCCAGGAACCGAGACTCACCCCCCCCGGATGGCTACACCTTC. Translating gives CARNRDSPPPDGYTF.

J is TRBJ1-2 and V is TRBV20-1; tentative D call: TRBD1 (5 bases). The CDR3 is 13 residues long. V was pared by 3 bases and J by 4 bases, with 12 bases between. Germline values: CDR1 DFQATT, CDR2 SNEGSKA (reference sequence). DNA for the CDR3: TGCAGTGCTAGTTCACCTAGGGGCTATGGCTACACCTTC. It translates to CSASSPRGYGYTF.

This clone has a single count. The V gene is TRBV5-1, the J gene TRBJ2-6, with D unclear. With 7 bases removed from V and 2 bases from J, the gap between germline ends came to 10 bases. Per the germline V gene, CDR1 is SGHRS and CDR2 is YFSETQ. The CDR3 consists of 14 residues. DNA of the CDR3: TGCGCCAGCTTACCCTCGACTGGGGCCAACGTCCTGACTTTC. Its protein is CASLPSTGANVLTF.

CDR3 DNA sequence: TGCAGTGCTAGTCGCAGTCGAACTGAAGCTTTCTTT. It yields the protein CSASRSRTEAFF. The chain carries TRBV20-1 and TRBJ1-1; D is ambiguous. The CDR3 consists of 12 residues. Trimming shortened V by 3 bases and J by 5 bases, and 10 bases separated the two germline ends. The germline V gene has CDR1 DFQATT and CDR2 SNEGSKA (reference sequence).